One sample yielded the 18 T cell receptor beta chains listed below, sequenced in a study of blood T cell repertoires in COVID-19. TCRdb's copy holds only in-frame clones and misses some; the assay was immunoSEQ multiplex PCR. Of about 500,000 clones listed, approximately 91% are singletons. The material sequenced was peripheral blood. The source of these receptors is a woman aged 45-59 years with COVID-19, enrolled during active disease.

The chain links TRBV19 to TRBJ2-4, with D maybe TRBD2 (6 bases). CDR3 length: 14 residues. V was pared by 6 bases and J by 9 bases, with 18 bases between. CDR1 and CDR2 (germline): LNHDA, SQIVND (reference sequence). CDR3 in DNA: TGTGCCAGTAGCTTTTCCGGGACGCGGGGCATTCAGTACTTC. Protein: CASSFSGTRGIQYF.

V and J are TRBV30 and TRBJ1-1, with TRBD1 matching over 9 bases. CDR3 length equals 13 residues. V was pared by 3 bases and J by 10 bases, with 9 bases of the junction left unmatched. The germline V gene encodes CDR1 GTSNPN and CDR2 SVGIG (reference sequence). CDR3 sequence reads: CAWREGQGVGAFF. The CDR3 nucleotides read TGTGCCTGGAGGGAGGGACAGGGAGTGGGAGCTTTCTTT.

This chain connects TRBV4-1 to TRBJ2-1, with 11 bases lining up with TRBD2. The V segment lost 2 bases and the J segment 4 bases; nucleotides outside the gene matches: 4. CDR1 is MGHRA and CDR2 is YSYEKL in the germline V gene. This CDR3 is built from 16 residues. Here the CDR3 reads CASSQMGLAAYNEQFF. The CDR3 DNA reads TGCGCCAGCAGCCAAATGGGACTAGCGGCTTACAATGAGCAGTTCTTC.

This rearrangement joins TRBV18 to TRBJ2-1, with D possibly TRBD1 on 5 matching bases. Trimming removed 2 bases from V and 8 bases from J, with 13 bases in between. The CDR3 extends over 14 amino acids. The germline gives CDR1 KGHSH, CDR2 LQKENI. CDR3 loop: CASSPGALTDEQFF. CDR3 coding DNA: TGTGCCAGCTCACCAGGGGCGCTTACGGATGAGCAGTTCTTC.

The chain is built from TRBV7-6 and TRBJ1-1; D is unclear. Germline loops: CDR1 SGHVS, CDR2 FNYEAQ. The CDR3 consists of 14 residues. The ends were cut back, 4 bases at V and 0 bases at J, with 9 bases in the middle. The CDR3 DNA sequence: TGTGCCAGCAGCTCGAGGGCCATGAACACTGAAGCTTTCTTT. Its translation is CASSSRAMNTEAFF.

This chain links TRBV7-2 with TRBJ1-5; 7 bases are a match to TRBD1. V was pared by 4 bases and J by 5 bases, with 11 bases of the junction left unmatched. CDR3 length: 16 residues. Germline CDR1 SGHTA, CDR2 FQGNSA. CDR3 loop: CASSSPRLGGHQPQHF. The DNA of the CDR3 is TGTGCCAGCAGCTCACCTCGGTTAGGGGGCCATCAGCCCCAGCATTTT.

This clone appeared a single time. The chain has TRBV6-5 and TRBJ1-2; no clear D. The CDR3 length is 15 residues. Germline V lookup: CDR1 MNHEY, CDR2 SVGAGI. Trimming took off 0 bases at V and 3 bases at J, with 11 bases between the two ends. CDR3 DNA sequence: TGTGCCAGCAGTTACTCGGGCAGATACTACTATGGCTACACCTTC. Amino acids: CASSYSGRYYYGYTF.

The rearrangement links TRBV7-2 to TRBJ1-4; D is perhaps TRBD1 (5 bases). V was shortened by 1 base and J by 7 bases, with 13 bases between the two germline ends. Per the germline V gene, CDR1 is SGHTA and CDR2 is FQGNSA. The CDR3 is 15 amino acids. The CDR3 nucleotides read TGTGCCAGCAGCTTAGGGGGAACCACAGGTGAAAAACTGTTTTTT. The encoded protein is CASSLGGTTGEKLFF.

The chain employs TRBV18 and TRBJ2-7, with 9 bases aligning to TRBD1. The V and J ends lost 8 bases and 4 bases, in that order; junction bases with no gene match: 6. In germline, CDR1 is KGHSH, CDR2 LQKENI. The CDR3 consists of 13 residues. CDR3: CASRTGQGYEQYF. DNA of the CDR3: TGTGCCAGCCGCACGGGACAGGGATACGAGCAGTACTTC.

The rearrangement joins TRBV12-3 or TRBV12-4 to TRBJ2-2; no definite D call. The CDR3 extends over 13 amino acids. Trimming removed 5 bases at V and 7 bases at J, with 11 bases between. The CDR3 DNA reads as TGTGCCAGCAGTCCGACTGCAGTCGGGGAGCTGTTTTTT. Protein sequence: CASSPTAVGELFF.

This sequence joins TRBV11-2 and TRBJ2-7; unclear D gene. Trimming left V 5 bases short and J 1 base short, with 12 bases between. This CDR3 has 14 amino acids. The germline V gene encodes CDR1 SGHAT and CDR2 FQNNGV. The CDR3 sequence is CASSPVSASYEQYF. The DNA of the CDR3 is TGTGCCAGCAGCCCGGTGAGTGCGTCCTACGAGCAGTACTTC.

The rearrangement joins TRBV18 to TRBJ2-1, with a tentative D call TRBD2 (6 bases). V shed 3 bases and J shed 0 bases, with 18 bases lying between them. Germline loops: CDR1 KGHSH, CDR2 LQKENI. The CDR3 is 18 residues long. CDR3 amino acids: CASSPPRGAGSSYNEQFF. The DNA for the CDR3 is TGTGCCAGCTCACCCCCGCGTGGAGCGGGTAGCTCCTACAATGAGCAGTTCTTC.

The rearrangement links TRBV6-2 or TRBV6-3 to TRBJ1-5, with a tentative D call TRBD1 (6 bases). Trimming removed 6 bases from V and 0 bases from J, with 18 bases in between. Germline CDR1 is MNHEY and CDR2 is SVGEGT. This CDR3 has 17 amino acids. CDR3 DNA sequence: TGTGCCAGCAGCACACTAGCGGGGGGCAATAGCAATCAGCCCCAGCATTTT. Translation: CASSTLAGGNSNQPQHF.

Note on this clone: The sample carries other DNA sequences with the same CDR3. In nucleotides, the CDR3 is TGTGCCAGCAGTGGACAGGGTCGCACTGAAGCTTTCTTT. Translated, it gives CASSGQGRTEAFF. The chain couples TRBV9 to TRBJ1-1, with 8 bases lining up with TRBD1. Per the germline V gene, CDR1 is SGDLS and CDR2 is YYNGEE. V dropped 5 bases and J dropped 4; count of bases not matched to a gene: 4. The CDR3 length is 13 residues.

The CDR3, as DNA: TGTGCCAGCAGTGCCCCATGGGGGGAGAGCTCTGGGGCCAACGTCCTGACTTTC. Translated, it gives CASSAPWGESSGANVLTF. The genes are TRBV25-1 and TRBJ2-6, with D possibly TRBD2 on 6 matching bases. With 4 bases removed from V and 0 bases from J, the gap between germline ends came to 16 bases. Germline values: CDR1 MGHDK, CDR2 SYGVNS. The CDR3 runs to 18 residues.

The genes are TRBV19 and TRBJ2-1; no definite D call. Trimming took 8 bases from V and 1 from J, leaving 3 bases between them. Germline V gives CDR1 LNHDA, CDR2 SQIVND (reference sequence). This CDR3 contains 11 residues. The CDR3, as DNA: TGTGCCAGTCGGTCCTACAATGAGCAGTTCTTC. Residues: CASRSYNEQFF.

The gene calls are TRBV12-5 and TRBJ2-7, with D possibly being TRBD1 (6 bases). V was clipped by 6 bases and J by 6 bases, with 9 bases between them. The CDR3 length is 11 residues. From germline, CDR1 is LGHNT and CDR2 FRNRAP. The CDR3 loop is CASGQGSEQYF. The CDR3 region has the DNA TGTGCTAGTGGACAGGGCTCCGAGCAGTACTTC.

The genes are TRBV7-9 and TRBJ2-7; D possibly corresponds to TRBD1 (5 bases). The CDR3 covers 16 residues. Germline V gene sequence: CDR1 SEHNR, CDR2 FQNEAQ (reference sequence). V shed 6 bases and J shed 11 bases, with 29 bases lying between them. CDR3 sequence (DNA): TGTGCCAGCAGTTTGGGGCCGGACATATCCCTAACTAAGGAGTACTTC. Amino acid sequence: CASSLGPDISLTKEYF.